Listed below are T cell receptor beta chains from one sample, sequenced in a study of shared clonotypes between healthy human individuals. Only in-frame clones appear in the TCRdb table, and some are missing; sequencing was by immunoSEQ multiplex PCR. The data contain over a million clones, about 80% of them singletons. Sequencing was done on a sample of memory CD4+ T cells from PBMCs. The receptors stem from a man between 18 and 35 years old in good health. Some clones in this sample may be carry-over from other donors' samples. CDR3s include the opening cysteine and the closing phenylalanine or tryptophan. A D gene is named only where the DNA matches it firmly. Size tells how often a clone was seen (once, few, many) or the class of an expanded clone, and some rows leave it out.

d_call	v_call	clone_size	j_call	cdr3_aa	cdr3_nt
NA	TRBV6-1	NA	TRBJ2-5	CASTRGRETQYF	TGTGCCAGCACCAGGGGCCGAGAGACCCAGTACTTC
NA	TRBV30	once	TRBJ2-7	CAWGTWGELAEQYF	TGTGCCTGGGGCACGTGGGGGGAGTTAGCCGAGCAGTACTTC
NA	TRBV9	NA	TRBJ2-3	CASSVDSGPSSPDTQYF	TGTGCCAGCAGCGTAGACTCCGGACCCAGCAGCCCAGATACGCAGTATTTT
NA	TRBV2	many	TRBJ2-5	CASTSERGGTQYF	TGTGCCAGCACCAGCGAAAGGGGGGGGACCCAGTACTTC
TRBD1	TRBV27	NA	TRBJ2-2	CASRDRNTGELFF	TGTGCCAGCCGGGACAGGAACACCGGGGAGCTGTTTTTT
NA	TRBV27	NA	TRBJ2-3	CASSLGPRSGANRPRLDTQYF	TGTGCCAGCAGCTTAGGGCCGAGAAGTGGGGCCAATCGTCCACGGTTGGATACGCAGTATTTT
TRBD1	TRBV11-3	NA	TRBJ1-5	CASSFSGTGDQPQHF	TGTGCCAGCAGCTTCTCCGGGACAGGGGATCAGCCCCAGCATTTT
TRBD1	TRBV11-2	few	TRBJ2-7	CASSLGQGYDEQYF	TGTGCCAGCAGCTTGGGACAGGGGTACGACGAGCAGTACTTC
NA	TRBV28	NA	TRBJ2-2	CASSGLQGFTGELFF	TGTGCCAGCAGTGGACTACAGGGGTTCACCGGGGAGCTGTTTTTT
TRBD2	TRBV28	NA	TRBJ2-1	CASPPASGSWNEQFF	TGTGCCAGTCCACCAGCGAGCGGGAGTTGGAATGAGCAGTTCTTC